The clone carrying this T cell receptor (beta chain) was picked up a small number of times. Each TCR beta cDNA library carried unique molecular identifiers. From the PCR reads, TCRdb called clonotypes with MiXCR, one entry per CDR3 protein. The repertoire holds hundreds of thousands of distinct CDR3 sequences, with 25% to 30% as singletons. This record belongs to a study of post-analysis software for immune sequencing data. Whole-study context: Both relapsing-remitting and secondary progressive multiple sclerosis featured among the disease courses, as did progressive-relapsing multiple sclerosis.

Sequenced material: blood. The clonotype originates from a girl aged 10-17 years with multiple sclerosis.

The CDR3: CSARTRAVNYGYTF. In DNA form, the CDR3 reads TGCAGCGCCCGAACCAGGGCGGTTAACTATGGCTACACCTTC. The chain couples TRBV29-1 to TRBJ1-2, with D maybe TRBD1 (5 bases). The CDR3 runs to 14 residues. The V gene lost 7 bases and the J gene lost 1 base, with 16 bases spanning the gap. CDR1 is SQVTM and CDR2 is ANQGSEA in the germline V gene.